The 13 T cell receptor beta chains below were found in one sample sequenced in a study of T cell repertoires in aging, cancer and after chemotherapy. A mixed TRB-A/B primer pool amplified rearranged TRB by multiplex touch-down PCR. From the multiplex PCR reads, TCRdb called clonotypes with MiXCR, one entry per CDR3 protein. The sample includes around 12,000 distinct CDR3 sequences, roughly 20% seen only once; the top ten take around 5.8%. TCR beta rearrangements were amplified from peripheral blood genomic DNA. Sequencing used blood. The receptors derive from a human donor in good health.

The chain combines TRBV19 with TRBJ1-5, with D possibly being TRBD1 (5 bases). Trimming stripped 3 bases from V and 0 bases from J, with 18 bases between. Per the germline V gene, CDR1 is LNHDA and CDR2 is SQIVND (reference sequence). CDR3 size: 18 residues. CDR3 in amino acids: CASSMGGRSVYSNQPQHF. The CDR3 DNA is TGTGCCAGTAGTATGGGGGGACGGAGTGTCTATAGCAATCAGCCCCAGCATTTT.

Details on this clonotype: The germline gene is not matched at one end of the junction; a read error may be the cause. The chain uses TRBV5-1 and TRBJ1-3, with TRBD1 identical over 10 bases. Germline V gene lookup returns CDR1 SGHRS and CDR2 YFSETQ. This CDR3 has 18 amino acids. The CDR3 here is CASSFGGQGRTYGNTIYF. CDR3 bases: TGTGCCAGCAGCTTTGGGGGACAGGGGAGGACTTATGGAAACACCATATATTTT.

Within the sample, this clonotype is medium-sized (0.01 to 0.1%). The rearrangement uses TRBV30 and TRBJ1-5; a possible D gene is TRBD1 (5 bases). Trimming cost V 1 base and J 0 bases, with 10 bases left between them. The germline gives CDR1 GTSNPN, CDR2 SVGIG (reference sequence). CDR3 length: 15 residues. The CDR3 spells CAWSGAGYSNQPQHF. The CDR3 DNA sequence: TGTGCCTGGAGTGGCGCAGGGTATAGCAATCAGCCCCAGCATTTT.

The CDR3 bases are TGCGCCAGCAGCTCGGGACAGGTTTACTCCTACGAGCAGTACTTC. Encoded protein: CASSSGQVYSYEQYF. This chain joins TRBV5-1 and TRBJ2-7; 8 bases map to TRBD1. With 3 bases clipped from V and 0 bases from J, the junction kept 5 bases outside the gene matches. Germline CDR1 is SGHRS and CDR2 is YFSETQ. The CDR3 totals 15 residues.

V usage is TRBV7-2 and J usage is TRBJ1-1; the D gene is possibly TRBD1 (5 bases). The germline V gene has CDR1 SGHTA and CDR2 FQGNSA. The CDR3 extends over 15 amino acids. Trimming stripped 5 bases from V and 3 bases from J, with 16 bases between. CDR3 coding DNA: TGTGCCAGCAGCCCCGGGGGGGGTCAGGACACTGAAGCTTTCTTT. Translated, it gives CASSPGGGQDTEAFF. The full variable domain, rest sourced from reference TRBV7-2 and TRBJ1-1, is GAGVSQSPSNKVTEKGKDVELRCDPISGHTALYWYRQSLGQGLEFLIYFQGNSAPDKSGLPSDRFSAERTGGSVSTLTIQRTQQEDSAVYLCASSPGGGQDTEAFFGQGTRLTVV.

The sample holds a few counts of this clonotype. This chain connects TRBV7-9 to TRBJ2-5; 8 bases agree with TRBD1. This CDR3 is built from 15 residues. With V trimmed by 4 bases and J by 1 base, 5 bases remained unmatched. In germline, CDR1 is SEHNR, CDR2 FQNEAQ (reference sequence). CDR3 in amino acids: CASSYRGASQETQYF. CDR3 nucleotides: TGTGCCAGCAGCTACAGGGGGGCCTCCCAAGAGACCCAGTACTTC.

The chain has TRBV4-2 and TRBJ2-1; D call uncertain. Deletions cut 4 bases from V and 6 bases from J, with 4 bases between. CDR1 and CDR2 (germline): LGHNA, YNFKEQ. The CDR3 is 11 amino acids. CDR3: CASSPVNEQFF. The CDR3 DNA reads as TGTGCCAGCAGCCCGGTCAATGAGCAGTTCTTC.

Written as DNA, the CDR3 is TGTGCCAGCAGTTGGGACAGGGGTGAGGAAGAGACCCAGTACTTC. This codes for CASSWDRGEEETQYF. The rearrangement uses TRBV6-5 and TRBJ2-5, with TRBD1 identical over 10 bases. Germline V gives CDR1 MNHEY, CDR2 SVGAGI. The V and J ends lost 4 bases and 3 bases, in that order; junction bases with no gene match: 5. The CDR3 spans 15 residues.

This clonotype was observed a handful of times. J is TRBJ2-1 and V is TRBV4-2; maybe TRBD1 (5 bases). The germline CDR1 and CDR2 sequences are LGHNA and YNFKEQ. This CDR3 has 17 amino acids. Trimming took off 2 bases at V and 0 bases at J, with 14 bases between the two ends. The CDR3 DNA reads as TGTGCCAGCAGCCAAACGGACATGGGATTCTCCTACAATGAGCAGTTCTTC. Translating gives CASSQTDMGFSYNEQFF.

V and J are TRBV5-1 and TRBJ1-2; D may be TRBD1 (5 bases). Germline lookup yields CDR1 SGHRS and CDR2 YFSETQ. The CDR3 extends over 13 amino acids. Trimming removed 0 bases from V and 8 bases from J, with 11 bases in between. CDR3 nucleotide sequence: TGCGCCAGCAGCTTGGCCGGGGCGGGAGGCTACACCTTC. Translating it yields CASSLAGAGGYTF.

This clonotype showed up just a few times. The chain is built from TRBV4-1 and TRBJ2-5; a weak D match, TRBD1 (6 bases). Trimming took off 4 bases at V and 3 bases at J, with 12 bases between the two ends. CDR3 length: 14 residues. Germline V lookup: CDR1 MGHRA, CDR2 YSYEKL. DNA for the CDR3: TGCGCCAGCAGCCGCGGGCACAGGGAAGAGACCCAGTACTTC. This sequence encodes CASSRGHREETQYF.

The chain couples TRBV6-1 to TRBJ2-3; 10 bases are shared with TRBD2. The J segment lost 2 bases and the V segment lost 0 bases, leaving 5 bases of the junction unmatched. Germline V CDR1 and CDR2: MNHNS, SASEGT. CDR3 length: 17 residues. CDR3 nucleotide sequence: TGTGCCAGCAGTGAAGCGATAGCGGGGGGTTCCACAGATACGCAGTATTTT. This encodes CASSEAIAGGSTDTQYF.

V gene TRBV10-3 combines with J gene TRBJ2-7, with D perhaps given as TRBD1 or TRBD2 (5 bases each). The germline V and J ends were trimmed by 6 bases and 2 bases, with 14 bases remaining between them. The CDR3 spans 14 residues. Germline V gives CDR1 ENHRY, CDR2 SYGVKD. Here the CDR3 reads CAIRRDPTTYEQYF. The CDR3 DNA reads TGTGCCATCAGGAGGGACCCGACAACCTACGAGCAGTACTTC.